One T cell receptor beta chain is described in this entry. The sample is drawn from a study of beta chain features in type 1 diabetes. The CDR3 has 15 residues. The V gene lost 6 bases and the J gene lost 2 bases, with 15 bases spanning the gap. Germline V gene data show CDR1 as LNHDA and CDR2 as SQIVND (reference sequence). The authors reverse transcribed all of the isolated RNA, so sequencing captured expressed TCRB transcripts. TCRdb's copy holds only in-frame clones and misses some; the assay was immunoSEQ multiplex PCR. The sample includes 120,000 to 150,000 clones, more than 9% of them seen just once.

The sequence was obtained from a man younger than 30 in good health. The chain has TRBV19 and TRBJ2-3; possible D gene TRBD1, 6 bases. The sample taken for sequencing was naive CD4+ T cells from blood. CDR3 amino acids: CASRPPGAHTDTQYF. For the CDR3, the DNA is TGTGCCAGTAGGCCACCAGGGGCCCACACAGATACGCAGTATTTT.